These 30 T cell receptor beta chains were all obtained from the same sample, sequenced in a study of beta chain features in type 1 diabetes. Isolated RNA was reverse transcribed in full, so expressed TCRB transcripts were sequenced. TCRdb's copy holds only in-frame clones and misses some; the assay was immunoSEQ multiplex PCR. The sample yields some 140,000 clones, about 8.7% seen once. The sequenced material came from central memory CD4+ T cells from blood. Source of these receptors: a man between 18 and 35 years old in good health.

This clone was seen a handful of times. V and J are TRBV4-3 and TRBJ1-2, with D unresolved. CDR3 length: 15 residues. Germline V gene sequence: CDR1 LGHNA, CDR2 YSLEER. V was clipped by 1 base and J by 0 bases, with 9 bases between them. CDR3 amino acids: CASSQGLEANYGYTF. CDR3 nucleotides: TGCGCCAGCAGCCAAGGACTGGAAGCTAACTATGGCTACACCTTC.

The rearrangement joins TRBV4-3 to TRBJ1-3; TRBD1 matches 7 bases. This CDR3 comprises 17 residues. Germline V CDR1 and CDR2: LGHNA, YSLEER. J lost 5 bases, V lost 1 base, and 11 bases had no gene match. CDR3 nucleotides: TGCGCCAGCAGCCAAGTGAAAGGGGGCGGATTCCGAAACACCATATATTTT. This codes for CASSQVKGGGFRNTIYF.

This clone has at least ten counts. V usage is TRBV7-2 and J usage is TRBJ2-1; 8 bases map to TRBD2. Germline CDR1 SGHTA, CDR2 FQGNSA. Trimming cost V 5 bases and J 0 bases; bases outside gene matches: 12. The CDR3 loop spans 18 amino acids. In DNA, the CDR3 is TGTGCCAGCAGCCCGCAGTTCGGGGGGGAGAGCTCCTACAATGAGCAGTTCTTC. Amino acids: CASSPQFGGESSYNEQFF.

The CDR3 protein is CASSSGLVYEQYF. Written as DNA, the CDR3 is TGTGCCAGCAGCTCGGGACTAGTCTACGAGCAGTACTTC. The chain recombines TRBV7-9 with TRBJ2-7, with 8 bases matching TRBD2. The junction had 2 bases not matched to a gene; V was cut back by 4 bases and J by 3 bases. The CDR3 length is 13 residues. The V gene's germline CDR1 is SEHNR and CDR2 FQNEAQ (reference sequence).

V and J are TRBV6-6 and TRBJ1-1, with D unclear. CDR1 is MNHNY, CDR2 SVGAGI, per germline (reference sequence). This CDR3 is built from 14 residues. V was pared by 4 bases and J by 1 base, with 10 bases between. Here the CDR3 reads CASSSYPGNTEAFF. In DNA, the CDR3 is TGTGCCAGCAGTTCCTACCCAGGGAACACTGAAGCTTTCTTT.

This chain connects TRBV5-1 to TRBJ2-7, with 8 nucleotides matching TRBD2. The CDR3 spans 15 residues. Germline V lookup: CDR1 SGHRS, CDR2 YFSETQ. J gave up 2 bases and V 1 base, and 5 bases lay outside the gene matches. CDR3 residues: CASSLRSGAAYEQYF. DNA for the CDR3: TGCGCCAGCAGCTTGCGTAGCGGGGCGGCCTACGAGCAGTACTTC.

This clone was counted a few times. The V and J genes are TRBV11-2 and TRBJ1-1, with TRBD1 identical over 7 bases. Looked up from germline, CDR1 is SGHAT and CDR2 is FQNNGV. The CDR3 length is 13 residues. Losses at the gene ends were 5 bases for V and 4 bases for J; bases not matched to a gene: 4. As DNA, the CDR3 is TGTGCCAGCAGCGCGGGACAGCGCACTGAAGCTTTCTTT. It encodes CASSAGQRTEAFF.

This clone has just a few counts. J is TRBJ2-7 and V is TRBV28; D possibly corresponds to TRBD1 (5 bases). CDR3 length: 17 residues. Germline assignment: CDR1 MDHEN and CDR2 SYDVKM. V lost 0 bases to trimming and J lost 0 bases, with 15 bases between them. The chain's CDR3 is CASSLWGSDTSSYEQYF. The CDR3 DNA reads TGTGCCAGCAGTTTATGGGGGTCGGACACGAGCTCCTACGAGCAGTACTTC.

V gene TRBV30 combines with J gene TRBJ2-2; 13 bases align to TRBD2. The CDR3 totals 18 residues. The trim removed 6 bases at V and 5 bases at J, leaving 15 bases unmatched. Germline V CDR1 and CDR2: GTSNPN, SVGIG (reference sequence). In nucleotides, the CDR3 is TGTGCCTGTACAACAACGATTACTAGCGGGGGGGGGACCGGGGAGCTGTTTTTT. Translating it yields CACTTTITSGGGTGELFF.

The chain combines TRBV9 with TRBJ1-6; D not resolved. The ends were cut back, 2 bases at V and 4 bases at J, with 7 bases in the middle. Germline V gene sequence: CDR1 SGDLS, CDR2 YYNGEE. This CDR3 is built from 14 residues. In nucleotides, the CDR3 is TGTGCCAGCAGCGTGACACCTTATAATTCACCCCTCCACTTT. Translated, it gives CASSVTPYNSPLHF.

Only a few counts were recorded for this clone. The genes are TRBV7-2 and TRBJ2-3, with TRBD2 identical over 8 bases. V was pared by 5 bases and J by 2 bases, with 3 bases of the junction left unmatched. Germline loops: CDR1 SGHTA, CDR2 FQGNSA. This CDR3 has 14 amino acids. CDR3 bases: TGTGCCAGCAGCGCGGGGGGCTCCACAGATACGCAGTATTTT. Its translation: CASSAGGSTDTQYF. The whole variable domain, filled in from reference TRBV7-2 and TRBJ2-3, reads GAGVSQSPSNKVTEKGKDVELRCDPISGHTALYWYRQSLGQGLEFLIYFQGNSAPDKSGLPSDRFSAERTGGSVSTLTIQRTQQEDSAVYLCASSAGGSTDTQYFGPGTRLTVL.

This clone has more than one count but fewer than ten. J is TRBJ1-6 and V is TRBV30; D call uncertain. The CDR3 runs to 15 residues. V was clipped by 0 bases and J by 13 bases, with 19 bases between them. Germline loops: CDR1 GTSNPN, CDR2 SVGIG (reference sequence). The DNA of the CDR3 is TGTGCCTGGAGTGTAATGGTACGCTCGGTATCCCCCCTCCACTTT. Its translation is CAWSVMVRSVSPLHF.

This clone has more than one count but fewer than ten. The V call is TRBV2, the J call TRBJ2-7, with 7 bases identical to TRBD1. Germline CDR1 reads SNHLY; CDR2 reads FYNNEI. Unmatched junction bases numbered 8, after V lost 4 bases and J lost 5 bases. The length of the CDR3 is 14 residues. CDR3 bases: TGTGCCAGCAGTGCCCAGACAGGGACCAACGAGCAGTACTTC. It encodes CASSAQTGTNEQYF.

The V gene is TRBV27, the J gene TRBJ1-2; maybe TRBD1 (6 bases). The CDR3 loop spans 15 amino acids. Germline CDR1 and CDR2: MNHEY and SMNVEV (reference sequence). Trimming removed 6 bases from V and 4 bases from J, with 18 bases in between. CDR3 in amino acids: CASSSGGARGYGYTF. Here the CDR3 DNA reads TGTGCCAGCAGCTCGGGGGGCGCAAGGGGCTATGGCTACACCTTC.

The CDR3 nucleotides read TGTGCCAGCTCCCGGAGGGACACTGAAGCTTTCTTT. It is translated as CASSRRDTEAFF. The chain uses TRBV18 and TRBJ1-1; no definite D call. The length of the CDR3 is 12 residues. Trimming took off 6 bases at V and 3 bases at J, with 8 bases between the two ends. Germline V gene data show CDR1 as KGHSH and CDR2 as LQKENI. The whole variable domain, filled in from reference TRBV18 and TRBJ1-1, reads NAGVMQNPRHLVRRRGQEARLRCSPMKGHSHVYWYRQLPEEGLKFMVYLQKENIIDESGMPKERFSAEFPKEGPSILRIQQVVRGDSAAYFCASSRRDTEAFFGQGTRLTVV.

This chain links TRBV5-8 with TRBJ2-3; D not resolved. Germline V CDR1 and CDR2: SGHTS, YDEGEE. V dropped 4 bases and J dropped 3 bases, with 6 bases sitting between them. The CDR3 extends over 12 amino acids. CDR3 sequence: CASSPGTDTQYF. The CDR3, as DNA: TGTGCCAGCAGCCCGGGTACAGATACGCAGTATTTT.

This clone was detected ten times or more. This chain links TRBV7-8 with TRBJ2-1; D is unresolved. The CDR3 runs 14 residues. Trimming cost V 1 base and J 2 bases, with 6 bases left between them. Germline V gives CDR1 SGHVS, CDR2 FQNEAQ. The CDR3 nucleotides are TGTGCCAGCAGCTTAGTCCGTACCTACAATGAGCAGTTCTTC. Residues: CASSLVRTYNEQFF.

The chain has TRBV7-2 and TRBJ2-3; D is ambiguous. Germline V CDR1 and CDR2: SGHTA, FQGNSA. The CDR3 is made up of 14 amino acids. V was shortened by 2 bases and J by 2 bases, with 8 bases between the two germline ends. The CDR3 loop reads CASSLNSLTDTQYF. As DNA, the CDR3 is TGTGCCAGCAGCTTAAACAGCCTCACAGATACGCAGTATTTT.

This clone occurred a few times. One junction end does not reproduce the germline sequence, and a read error may be involved. This sequence joins TRBV5-6 and TRBJ1-6; 9 positions match TRBD1. This CDR3 has 14 residues. The germline V gene has CDR1 SGHDT and CDR2 YYEEEE. Here the CDR3 reads CASTLGDRDSPLHF. For the CDR3, the DNA is TGTGCCAGCACCTTGGGGGACAGGGATTCACCCCTCCACTTT.

This clone turned up a few times. The V gene is TRBV5-4, the J gene TRBJ2-5, with 7 bases lining up with TRBD1. The CDR3 contains 15 residues. Trimming at V came to 1 base and at J to 5 bases, leaving 8 bases not matched to a gene. Germline lookup yields CDR1 SGHNT and CDR2 YYREEE (reference sequence). CDR3 nucleotide sequence: TGTGCCAGCAGCTTGCAAACAGGGGCCGGGGAGACCCAGTACTTC. As protein: CASSLQTGAGETQYF.

This clone was observed a few times. Because the CDR3's place on the DNA is in doubt, the DNA is left out and the CDR3 is given as listed by TCRdb. The chain links TRBV21-1 to TRBJ1-5. TRBV21-1 counts as a pseudogene. Termini included, the CDR3 measures 15 amino acids. The CDR3 sequence is CASSTWGRGAQPQHF.

This clone was counted ten times or more. The chain combines TRBV5-1 with TRBJ2-1; D is ambiguous. The CDR3 extends over 12 amino acids. CDR1 SGHRS and CDR2 YFSETQ come from the germline V gene. V dropped 0 bases and J dropped 5 bases, with 3 bases sitting between them. CDR3: CASSLANNEQFF. For the CDR3, the DNA is TGCGCCAGCAGCTTGGCCAACAATGAGCAGTTCTTC.

This sequence joins TRBV28 and TRBJ2-5; 9 positions match TRBD2. Germline trimming cut 2 bases from V and 7 bases from J; bases unmatched to any gene: 5. Germline CDR1 reads MDHEN; CDR2 reads SYDVKM. The CDR3 runs 14 residues. CDR3 amino acids: CASSLERGAGTQYF. As DNA, the CDR3 is TGTGCCAGCAGTTTAGAGCGGGGGGCGGGGACCCAGTACTTC. The complete variable domain, with remaining parts taken from reference TRBV28 and TRBJ2-5, reads DVKVTQSSRYLVKRTGEKVFLECVQDMDHENMFWYRQDPGLGLRLIYFSYDVKMKEKGDIPEGYSVSREKKERFSLILESASTNQTSMYLCASSLERGAGTQYFGPGTRLLVL.

The rearrangement links TRBV4-1 to TRBJ1-1; D remains ambiguous. This CDR3 spans 14 amino acids. The V and J ends lost 6 bases and 1 base respectively, with 12 bases between them. In germline, CDR1 is MGHRA, CDR2 YSYEKL. CDR3 sequence reads: CASRTGGRNTEAFF. Here the CDR3 DNA reads TGCGCCAGCAGGACCGGCGGCAGGAACACTGAAGCTTTCTTT.

The chain is built from TRBV19 and TRBJ2-5; the D is unclear. Trimming left V 6 bases short and J 5 bases short, with 22 bases between. Germline V CDR1 and CDR2: LNHDA, SQIVND (reference sequence). CDR3 length equals 16 residues. The CDR3 DNA is TGTGCCAGTAGCCAAACCTCCGGTCGGGTCTGGGAGACCCAGTACTTC. It encodes CASSQTSGRVWETQYF.

This clone was seen a few times. The gene calls are TRBV18 and TRBJ1-2, with 9 bases fitting TRBD1. The CDR3 covers 14 residues. The germline gives CDR1 KGHSH, CDR2 LQKENI. With 4 bases clipped from V and 6 bases from J, the junction kept 6 bases outside the gene matches. For the CDR3, the DNA is TGTGCCAGCTCACTCGAACAGGGGGCAAATGGCTACACCTTC. Translating it yields CASSLEQGANGYTF.

This clone showed up just a few times. The V and J genes are TRBV2 and TRBJ2-1, with 12 positions matching TRBD1. CDR3 size: 15 residues. CDR1 is SNHLY, CDR2 FYNNEI, per germline. V lost 5 bases and J lost 5; bases outside the gene matches: 4. CDR3 nucleotides: TGTGCCAGCAGTAGGGACAGGGGGCGGGACAATGAGCAGTTCTTC. Translated: CASSRDRGRDNEQFF. Full variable domain (remainder filled in from reference TRBV2 and TRBJ2-1): EPEVTQTPSHQVTQMGQEVILRCVPISNHLYFYWYRQILGQKVEFLVSFYNNEISEKSEIFDDQFSVERPDGSNFTLKIRSTKLEDSAMYFCASSRDRGRDNEQFFGPGTRLTVL.

The chain recombines TRBV18 with TRBJ1-1, with a tentative D call TRBD1 (5 bases). The germline V and J ends were trimmed by 2 bases and 0 bases, with 13 bases remaining between them. The CDR3 runs 16 residues. CDR1 is KGHSH and CDR2 is LQKENI in the germline V gene. CDR3 in amino acids: CASSPWAGRMNTEAFF. The CDR3 DNA reads as TGTGCCAGCTCACCATGGGCAGGGAGGATGAACACTGAAGCTTTCTTT.

This clone has a handful of counts. The rearrangement uses TRBV30 and TRBJ1-1; TRBD1 aligns across 7 bases. The V gene's germline CDR1 is GTSNPN and CDR2 SVGIG (reference sequence). The V segment lost 0 bases and the J segment 11 bases; nucleotides outside the gene matches: 9. The CDR3 has 13 residues. The CDR3 loop reads CAWSVTGDMMAFF. The CDR3 coding sequence is TGTGCCTGGAGTGTAACAGGGGATATGATGGCTTTCTTT.

The V and J genes are TRBV4-1 and TRBJ1-2; D not resolved. The CDR3 contains 13 residues. The germline V and J ends were trimmed by 4 bases and 0 bases, with 6 bases remaining between them. CDR1 and CDR2 from the germline V gene are MGHRA and YSYEKL. CDR3 DNA: TGCGCCAGCAGCCCAGTGCCTAACTATGGCTACACCTTC. Protein: CASSPVPNYGYTF.